This TCR beta chain originates from a study of blood T cell repertoires in COVID-19. Study at large: Acute-phase and convalescent COVID-19 samples originated in the United States, Italy and Spain.

As originally analysed: Reference gene primer amplification in the assay estimated nucleated cell counts. The method was immunoSEQ multiplex PCR; TCRdb's version includes in-frame clones alone and lacks a portion of them. V and J calls and clone size are as listed in that table; D and trimming were resolved from the DNA. This sample has more than 60,000 clones, with 90% found just once. Germline CDR1 is SGDLS and CDR2 is YYNGEE. The CDR3 extends over 15 amino acids. The V and J ends lost 0 bases and 5 bases, in that order; junction bases with no gene match: 3. Sequences were obtained from peripheral blood. The V and J genes are TRBV9 and TRBJ1-1; 11 positions agree with TRBD1. The receptor's source is a man in his fifties with acute or convalescent COVID-19. The CDR3 loop is CASSVVGTGGTEAFF. In DNA, the CDR3 is TGTGCCAGCAGCGTAGTCGGGACAGGGGGAACTGAAGCTTTCTTT.